This passage covers 7 T cell receptor beta chains from one sample sequenced in a study of blood T cell repertoires in COVID-19. Profiling relied on immunoSEQ multiplex PCR, and the TCRdb table lists in-frame clones only, not all of them. This sample has tens of thousands of clones, with roughly 88% found just once. Sample: peripheral blood. These receptors came from a man in his 60s with acute or convalescent COVID-19.

This clone was observed a handful of times. This sequence joins TRBV5-6 and TRBJ2-7; D perhaps matches TRBD2 (5 bases). This CDR3 has 13 residues. With 3 bases removed from V and 3 bases from J, the gap between germline ends came to 10 bases. In germline, CDR1 is SGHDT, CDR2 YYEEEE. The CDR3 loop is CASSSGVSYEQYV. Written as DNA, the CDR3 is TGTGCCAGCAGCTCCGGGGTGAGCTACGAGCAGTACGTC.

This clone was observed once. This chain uses TRBV9 with TRBJ1-1; D unresolved. Germline CDR1 reads SGDLS; CDR2 reads YYNGEE. The V end lost 0 bases, the J end lost 6 bases, and 9 bases lay between the germline ends. The length of the CDR3 is 13 residues. CDR3 bases: TGTGCCAGCAGCGTAGTACGAGTCGCTGAAGCTTTCTTT. Amino acids: CASSVVRVAEAFF.

This chain joins TRBV5-1 and TRBJ1-1, with D possibly matching TRBD1 (5 bases). Germline CDR1 and CDR2: SGHRS and YFSETQ. The CDR3 contains 14 residues. The V gene lost 4 bases and the J gene lost 6 bases, with 16 bases spanning the gap. CDR3 bases: TGCGCCAGCAGCCTCGTCGACGGGGGGGCTGAAGCTTTCTTT. This codes for CASSLVDGGAEAFF.

In its sample, this clone was seen a few times. The chain couples TRBV15 to TRBJ1-6; TRBD1 agrees at 7 bases. Trimming took 1 base from V and 6 from J; bases not matched to a gene: 6. This CDR3 is 16 amino acids long. CDR1 and CDR2 (germline): LNHNV, YYDKDF (reference sequence). The CDR3, as DNA: TGTGCCACCAGCAGAGGGACCGGGACAGTTAATTCACCCCTCCACTTT. It codes for CATSRGTGTVNSPLHF.

The chain combines TRBV2 with TRBJ1-2; a possible D gene is TRBD1 (6 bases). Trimming removed 3 bases from V and 10 bases from J, with 15 bases in between. Germline CDR1 is SNHLY and CDR2 is FYNNEI. The CDR3 is made up of 13 amino acids. CDR3 in amino acids: CASSDQGYEDYTF. The CDR3 coding sequence is TGTGCCAGCAGTGACCAGGGGTACGAGGACTACACCTTC.

The chain carries TRBV4-1 and TRBJ1-2; 9 nucleotides match TRBD1. CDR3 length equals 15 residues. CDR1 is MGHRA, CDR2 YSYEKL, per germline. The V segment lost 3 bases and the J segment 3 bases; nucleotides outside the gene matches: 5. The CDR3 here is CASSQGDRVYYGYTF. The CDR3 nucleotides read TGCGCCAGCAGCCAGGGGGACAGGGTGTACTATGGCTACACCTTC.

The rearrangement uses TRBV28 and TRBJ1-3, with TRBD1 identical over 7 bases. J gave up 4 bases and V 2 bases, and 11 bases lay outside the gene matches. From germline, CDR1 is MDHEN and CDR2 SYDVKM. The CDR3 spans 17 residues. For the CDR3, the DNA is TGTGCCAGCAGTTTACTTACGTCGACAGGGTACGGAAACACCATATATTTT. It codes for CASSLLTSTGYGNTIYF.